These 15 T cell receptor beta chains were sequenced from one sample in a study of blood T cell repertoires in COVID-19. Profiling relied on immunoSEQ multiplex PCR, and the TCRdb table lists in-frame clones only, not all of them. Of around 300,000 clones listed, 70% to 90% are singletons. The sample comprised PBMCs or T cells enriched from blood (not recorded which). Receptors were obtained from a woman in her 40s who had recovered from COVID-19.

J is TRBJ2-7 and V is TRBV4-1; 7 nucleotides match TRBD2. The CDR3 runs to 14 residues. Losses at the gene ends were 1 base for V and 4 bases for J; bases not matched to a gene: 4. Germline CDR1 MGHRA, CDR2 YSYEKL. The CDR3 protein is CASSQGTSGYEQYF. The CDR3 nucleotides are TGCGCCAGCAGCCAAGGGACTAGTGGGTACGAGCAGTACTTC.

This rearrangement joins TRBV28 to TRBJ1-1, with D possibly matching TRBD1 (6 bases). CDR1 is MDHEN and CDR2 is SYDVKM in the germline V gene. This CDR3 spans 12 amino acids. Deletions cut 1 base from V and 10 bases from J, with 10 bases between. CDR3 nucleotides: TGTGCCAGCAGTTTATCCCAGGGGAGAGCTTTCTTT. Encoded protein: CASSLSQGRAFF. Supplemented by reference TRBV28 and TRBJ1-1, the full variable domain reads DVKVTQSSRYLVKRTGEKVFLECVQDMDHENMFWYRQDPGLGLRLIYFSYDVKMKEKGDIPEGYSVSREKKERFSLILESASTNQTSMYLCASSLSQGRAFFGQGTRLTVV.

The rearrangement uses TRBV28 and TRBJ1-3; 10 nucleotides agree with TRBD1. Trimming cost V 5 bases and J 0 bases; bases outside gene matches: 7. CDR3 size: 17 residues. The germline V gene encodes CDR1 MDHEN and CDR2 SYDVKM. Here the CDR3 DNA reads TGTGCCAGCAGTCCCTTCGGACAGGGGGTCTCTGGAAACACCATATATTTT. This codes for CASSPFGQGVSGNTIYF.

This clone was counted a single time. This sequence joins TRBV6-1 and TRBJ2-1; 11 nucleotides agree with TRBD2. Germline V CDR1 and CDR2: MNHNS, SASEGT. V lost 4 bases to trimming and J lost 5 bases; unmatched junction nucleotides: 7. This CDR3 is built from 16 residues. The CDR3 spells CASSAILAGAHNEQFF. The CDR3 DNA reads TGTGCCAGCAGTGCGATACTAGCGGGAGCCCACAATGAGCAGTTCTTC.

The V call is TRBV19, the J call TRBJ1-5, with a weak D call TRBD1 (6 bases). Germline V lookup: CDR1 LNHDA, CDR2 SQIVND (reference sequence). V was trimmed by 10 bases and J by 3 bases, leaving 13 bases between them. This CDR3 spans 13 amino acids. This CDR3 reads CATSDRDNQPQHF. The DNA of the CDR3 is TGTGCCACCTCGGACAGAGACAATCAGCCCCAGCATTTT.

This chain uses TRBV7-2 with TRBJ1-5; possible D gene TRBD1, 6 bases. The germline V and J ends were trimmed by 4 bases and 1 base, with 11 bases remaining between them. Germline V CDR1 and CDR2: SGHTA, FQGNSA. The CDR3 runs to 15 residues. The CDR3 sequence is CASSWKGESNQPQHF. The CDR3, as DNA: TGTGCCAGCAGCTGGAAGGGGGAGAGCAATCAGCCCCAGCATTTT.

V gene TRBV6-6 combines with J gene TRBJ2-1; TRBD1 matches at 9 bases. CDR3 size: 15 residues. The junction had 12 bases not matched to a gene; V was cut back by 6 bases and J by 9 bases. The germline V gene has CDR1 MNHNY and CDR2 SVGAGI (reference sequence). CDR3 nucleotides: TGTGCCAGCAGGGGCCCGGGACAGGGCTTTGTTGAGCAGTTCTTC. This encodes CASRGPGQGFVEQFF.

The CDR3 loop is CASSIRQGAILNEQFF. In nucleotides, the CDR3 is TGCGCCAGCAGCATCAGACAGGGGGCAATTTTAAATGAGCAGTTCTTC. This chain links TRBV5-1 with TRBJ2-1, with 10 bases matching TRBD1. J gave up 7 bases and V 4 bases, and 11 bases lay outside the gene matches. Germline CDR1 SGHRS, CDR2 YFSETQ. The CDR3 is 16 amino acids.

The DNA for the CDR3 is TGTGCCAGCTCACCACTAGGGAACAGGGGATCGTCCCGCACTGAAGCTTTCTTT. It translates to CASSPLGNRGSSRTEAFF. The chain is built from TRBV18 and TRBJ1-1; 7 nucleotides match TRBD1. The germline V gene encodes CDR1 KGHSH and CDR2 LQKENI. This CDR3 has 18 amino acids. V lost 1 base and J lost 4; bases outside the gene matches: 15. Full variable domain (outside the CDR3, taken from reference TRBV18 and TRBJ1-1): NAGVMQNPRHLVRRRGQEARLRCSPMKGHSHVYWYRQLPEEGLKFMVYLQKENIIDESGMPKERFSAEFPKEGPSILRIQQVVRGDSAAYFCASSPLGNRGSSRTEAFFGQGTRLTVV.

CDR3: CASSPPGPGAGEQYF. CDR3 coding DNA: TGTGCCAGCTCACCCCCAGGCCCAGGGGCGGGCGAGCAGTACTTC. The genes are TRBV18 and TRBJ2-7, with a weak D call TRBD1 (6 bases). V shed 3 bases and J shed 6 bases, with 18 bases lying between them. Germline V lookup: CDR1 KGHSH, CDR2 LQKENI. CDR3 length equals 15 residues. Full variable domain (remainder filled in from reference TRBV18 and TRBJ2-7): NAGVMQNPRHLVRRRGQEARLRCSPMKGHSHVYWYRQLPEEGLKFMVYLQKENIIDESGMPKERFSAEFPKEGPSILRIQQVVRGDSAAYFCASSPPGPGAGEQYFGPGTRLTVT.

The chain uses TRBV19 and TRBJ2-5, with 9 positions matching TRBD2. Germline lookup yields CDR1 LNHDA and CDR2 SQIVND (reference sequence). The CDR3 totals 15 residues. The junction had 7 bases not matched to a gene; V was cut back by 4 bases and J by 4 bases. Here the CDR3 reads CASSRLADEGETQYF. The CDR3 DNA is TGTGCCAGTAGTAGACTAGCGGATGAGGGAGAGACCCAGTACTTC.

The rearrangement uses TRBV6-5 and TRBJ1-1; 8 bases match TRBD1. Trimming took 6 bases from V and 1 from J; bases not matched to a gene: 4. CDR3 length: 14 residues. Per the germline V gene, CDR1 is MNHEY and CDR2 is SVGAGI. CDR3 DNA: TGTGCCAGCAGATCTGACAGGGGGAACACTGAAGCTTTCTTT. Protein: CASRSDRGNTEAFF.

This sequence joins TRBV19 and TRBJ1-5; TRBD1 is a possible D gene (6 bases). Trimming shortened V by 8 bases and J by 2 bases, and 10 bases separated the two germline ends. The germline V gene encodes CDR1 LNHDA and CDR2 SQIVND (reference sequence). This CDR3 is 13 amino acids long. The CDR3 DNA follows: TGTGCCAGTCAACAGGGCCGCAATCAGCCCCAGCATTTT. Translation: CASQQGRNQPQHF.

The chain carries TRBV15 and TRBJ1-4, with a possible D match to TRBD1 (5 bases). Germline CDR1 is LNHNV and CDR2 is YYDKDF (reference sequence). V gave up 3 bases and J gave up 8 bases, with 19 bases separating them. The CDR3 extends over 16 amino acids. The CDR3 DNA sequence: TGTGCCACCAGCAGGGACTATGCGGGGTCAGGGGAAAAACTGTTTTTT. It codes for CATSRDYAGSGEKLFF.

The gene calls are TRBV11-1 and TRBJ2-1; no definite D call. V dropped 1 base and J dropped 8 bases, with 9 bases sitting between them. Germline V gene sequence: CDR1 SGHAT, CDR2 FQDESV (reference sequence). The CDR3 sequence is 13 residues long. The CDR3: CASSLGVPDEQFF. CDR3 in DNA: TGTGCCAGCAGCTTAGGAGTCCCCGATGAGCAGTTCTTC.